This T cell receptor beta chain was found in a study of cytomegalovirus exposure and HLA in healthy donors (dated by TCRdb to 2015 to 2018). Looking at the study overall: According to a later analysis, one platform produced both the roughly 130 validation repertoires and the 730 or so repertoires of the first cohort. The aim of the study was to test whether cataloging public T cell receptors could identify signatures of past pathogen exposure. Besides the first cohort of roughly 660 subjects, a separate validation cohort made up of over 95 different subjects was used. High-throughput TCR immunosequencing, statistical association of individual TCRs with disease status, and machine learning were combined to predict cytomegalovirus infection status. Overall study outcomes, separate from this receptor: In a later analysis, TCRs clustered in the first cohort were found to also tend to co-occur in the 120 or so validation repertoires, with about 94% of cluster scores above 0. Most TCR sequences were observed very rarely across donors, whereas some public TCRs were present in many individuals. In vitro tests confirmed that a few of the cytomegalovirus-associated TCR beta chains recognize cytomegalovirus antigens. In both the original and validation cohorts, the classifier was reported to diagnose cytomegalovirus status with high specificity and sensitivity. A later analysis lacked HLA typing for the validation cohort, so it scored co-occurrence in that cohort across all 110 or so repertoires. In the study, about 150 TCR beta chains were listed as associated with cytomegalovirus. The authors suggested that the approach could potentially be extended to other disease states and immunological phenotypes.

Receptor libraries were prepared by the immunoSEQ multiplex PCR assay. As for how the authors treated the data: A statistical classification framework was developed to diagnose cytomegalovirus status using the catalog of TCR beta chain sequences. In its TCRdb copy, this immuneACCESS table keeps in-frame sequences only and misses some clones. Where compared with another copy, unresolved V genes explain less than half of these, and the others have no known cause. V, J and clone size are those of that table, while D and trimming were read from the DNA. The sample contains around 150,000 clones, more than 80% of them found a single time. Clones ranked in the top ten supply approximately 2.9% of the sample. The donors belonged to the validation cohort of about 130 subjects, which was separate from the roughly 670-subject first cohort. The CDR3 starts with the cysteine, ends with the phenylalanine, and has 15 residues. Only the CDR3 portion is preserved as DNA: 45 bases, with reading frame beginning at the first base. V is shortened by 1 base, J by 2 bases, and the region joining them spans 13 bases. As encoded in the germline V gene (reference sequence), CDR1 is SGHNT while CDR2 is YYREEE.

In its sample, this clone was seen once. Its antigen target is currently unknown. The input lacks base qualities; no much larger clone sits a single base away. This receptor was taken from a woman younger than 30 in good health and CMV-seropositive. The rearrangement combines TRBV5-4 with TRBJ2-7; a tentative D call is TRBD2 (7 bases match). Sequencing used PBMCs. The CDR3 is CASSLTAGATYEQYF. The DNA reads TGTGCCAGCAGCTTGACCGCGGGGGCTACCTACGAGCAGTACTTC.